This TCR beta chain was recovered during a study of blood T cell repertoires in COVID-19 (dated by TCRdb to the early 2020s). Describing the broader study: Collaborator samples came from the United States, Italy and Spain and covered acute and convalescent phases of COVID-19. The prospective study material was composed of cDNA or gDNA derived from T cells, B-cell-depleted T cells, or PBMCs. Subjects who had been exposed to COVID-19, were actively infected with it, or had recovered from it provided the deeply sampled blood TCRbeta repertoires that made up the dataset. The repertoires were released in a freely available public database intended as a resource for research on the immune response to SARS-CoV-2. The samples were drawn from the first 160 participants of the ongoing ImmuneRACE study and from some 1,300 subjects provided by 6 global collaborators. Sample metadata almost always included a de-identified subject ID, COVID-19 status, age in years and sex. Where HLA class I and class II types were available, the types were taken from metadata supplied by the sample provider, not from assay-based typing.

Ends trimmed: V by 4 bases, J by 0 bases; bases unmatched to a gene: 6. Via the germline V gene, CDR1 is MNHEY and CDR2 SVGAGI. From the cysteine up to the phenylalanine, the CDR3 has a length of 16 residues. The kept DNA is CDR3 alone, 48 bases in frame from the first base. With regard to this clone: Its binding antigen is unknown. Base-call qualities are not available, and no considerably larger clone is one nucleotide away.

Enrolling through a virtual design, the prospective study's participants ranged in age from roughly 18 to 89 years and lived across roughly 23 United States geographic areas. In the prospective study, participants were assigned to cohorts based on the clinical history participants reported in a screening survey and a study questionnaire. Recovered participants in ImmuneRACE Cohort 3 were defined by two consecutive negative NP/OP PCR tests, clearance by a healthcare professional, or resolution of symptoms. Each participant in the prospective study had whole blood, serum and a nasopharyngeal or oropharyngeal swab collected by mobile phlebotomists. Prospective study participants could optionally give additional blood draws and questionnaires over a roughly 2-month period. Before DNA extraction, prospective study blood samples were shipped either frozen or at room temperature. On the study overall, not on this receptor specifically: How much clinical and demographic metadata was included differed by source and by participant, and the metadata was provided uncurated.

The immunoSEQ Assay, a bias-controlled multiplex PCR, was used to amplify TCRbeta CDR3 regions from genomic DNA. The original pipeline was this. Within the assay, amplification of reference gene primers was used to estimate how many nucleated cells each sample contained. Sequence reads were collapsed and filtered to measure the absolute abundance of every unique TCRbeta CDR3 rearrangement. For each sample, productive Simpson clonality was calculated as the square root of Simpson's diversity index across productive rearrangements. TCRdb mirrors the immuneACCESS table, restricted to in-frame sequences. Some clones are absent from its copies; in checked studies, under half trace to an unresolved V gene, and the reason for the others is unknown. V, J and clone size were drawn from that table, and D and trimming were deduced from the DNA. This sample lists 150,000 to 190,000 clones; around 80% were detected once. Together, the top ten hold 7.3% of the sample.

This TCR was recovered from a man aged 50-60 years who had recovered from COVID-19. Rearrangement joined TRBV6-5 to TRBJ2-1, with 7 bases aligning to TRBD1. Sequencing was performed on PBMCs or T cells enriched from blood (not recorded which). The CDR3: CASSSGRTGSYNEQFF. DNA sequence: TGTGCCAGCAGTTCTGGACGGACAGGCTCCTACAATGAGCAGTTCTTC.